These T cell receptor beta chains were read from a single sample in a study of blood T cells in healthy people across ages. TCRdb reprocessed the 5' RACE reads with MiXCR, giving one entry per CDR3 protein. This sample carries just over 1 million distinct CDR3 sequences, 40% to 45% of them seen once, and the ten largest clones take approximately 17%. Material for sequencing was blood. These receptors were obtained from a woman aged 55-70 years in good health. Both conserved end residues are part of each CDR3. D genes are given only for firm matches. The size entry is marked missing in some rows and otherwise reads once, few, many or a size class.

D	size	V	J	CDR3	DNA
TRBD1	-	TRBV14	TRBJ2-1	CASNPILGDRGNNEQFF	TGTGCCAGCAACCCGATTTTAGGGGACAGGGGTAACAATGAGCAGTTCTTC
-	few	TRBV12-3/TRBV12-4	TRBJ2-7	CASSFTGGLHEQYF	TGTGCCAGCAGTTTTACAGGCGGATTGCACGAGCAGTACTTC
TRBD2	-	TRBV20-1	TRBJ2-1	CSARGGTTNEQFF	TGCAGTGCTAGAGGGGGGACTACGAATGAGCAGTTCTTC
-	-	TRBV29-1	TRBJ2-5	CSVVPEQETQYF	TGCAGCGTTGTTCCAGAACAAGAGACCCAGTACTTC
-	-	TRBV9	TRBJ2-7	CASSVSSSLQIYEQYF	TGTGCCAGCAGCGTATCTTCTAGCCTTCAGATCTACGAGCAGTACTTC
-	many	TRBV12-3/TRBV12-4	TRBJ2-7	CASSLVPPAGRNAEQYF	TGTGCCAGCAGTTTAGTCCCCCCGGCAGGGAGAAATGCCGAGCAGTACTTC
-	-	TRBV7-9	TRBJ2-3	CASSSSSGAQFSTDTQYF	TGTGCCAGCAGCTCGAGCTCCGGAGCACAATTTAGCACAGATACGCAGTATTTT
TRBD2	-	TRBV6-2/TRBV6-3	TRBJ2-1	CAGSDQGLAGGPYNEQFF	TGTGCCGGCAGTGACCAGGGACTAGCGGGAGGGCCCTACAATGAGCAGTTCTTC
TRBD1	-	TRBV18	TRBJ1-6	CASSPLGRGNSPLHF	TGTGCCAGCTCACCACTCGGCAGGGGGAATTCACCCCTCCACTTT
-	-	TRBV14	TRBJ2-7	CASSQDRMYEQYF	TGTGCCAGCAGCCAAGACCGGATGTACGAGCAGTACTTC
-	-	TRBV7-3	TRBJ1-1	CASSLKADTEAFF	TGTGCCAGCAGCTTAAAAGCGGACACTGAAGCTTTCTTT
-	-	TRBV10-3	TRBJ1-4	CAINGQGVATNEKLFF	TGTGCCATCAATGGACAAGGGGTCGCAACTAATGAAAAACTGTTTTTT
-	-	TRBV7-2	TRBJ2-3	CASSTRDPTWDTQYF	TGTGCCAGCAGCACCAGGGACCCGACGTGGGATACGCAGTATTTT
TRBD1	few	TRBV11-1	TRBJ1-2	CASSKDRIYGYTF	TGTGCCAGCAGCAAGGACAGGATCTATGGCTACACCTTC